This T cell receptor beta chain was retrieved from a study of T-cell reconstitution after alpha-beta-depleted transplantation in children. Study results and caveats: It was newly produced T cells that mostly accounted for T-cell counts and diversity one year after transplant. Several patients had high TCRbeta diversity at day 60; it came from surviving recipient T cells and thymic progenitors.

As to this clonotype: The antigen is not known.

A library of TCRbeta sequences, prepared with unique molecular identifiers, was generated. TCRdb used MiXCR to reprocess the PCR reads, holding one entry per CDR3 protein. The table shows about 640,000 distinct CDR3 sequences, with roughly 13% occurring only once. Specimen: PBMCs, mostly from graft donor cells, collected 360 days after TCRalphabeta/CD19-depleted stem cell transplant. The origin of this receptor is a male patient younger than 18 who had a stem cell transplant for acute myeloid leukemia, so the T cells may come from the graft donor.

CDR3: CASSVPLLTSGSLHEQFF. The CDR3 DNA sequence: TGTGCCAGCAGTGTTCCCCTCCTAACTAGCGGGAGCTTACATGAGCAGTTCTTC. The gene calls are TRBV2 and TRBJ2-1; TRBD2 agrees at 11 bases. Germline V gene data show CDR1 as SNHLY and CDR2 as FYNNEI. This CDR3 has 18 amino acids. With 4 bases clipped from V and 8 bases from J, the junction kept 16 bases outside the gene matches.